This T cell receptor beta chain comes out of a study of control samples from healthy donors and cancer patients. The assay was immunoSEQ multiplex PCR, and TCRdb's table has in-frame clones only and misses some. This sample has roughly 120,000 clones, with around 90% found just once. This clone was seen only a few times. The source material was blood. The receptor's source is a woman in her sixties or seventies in good health.

This CDR3 reads CASNVGTGYNEQFF. The CDR3 DNA is TGTGCCAGCAATGTGGGGACGGGCTACAATGAGCAGTTCTTC. The chain has TRBV2 and TRBJ2-1, with D perhaps assigned TRBD1 or TRBD2 (5 bases each). From germline, CDR1 is SNHLY and CDR2 FYNNEI. Trimming removed 7 bases at V and 3 bases at J, with 13 bases between. The CDR3 loop spans 14 amino acids.